The T cell receptor (beta chain) under discussion was sequenced for a study of OX40 agonist ivuxolimab in advanced cancers. Study-level background: The dose of intravenous ivuxolimab that patients received every 2 weeks ranged from 0.01 to 10 mg/kg.

Germline CDR1 is MNHNY and CDR2 is SVGAGI (reference sequence). This CDR3 region has 13 residues. V lost 4 bases to trimming and J lost 7 bases; unmatched junction nucleotides: 2. Profiled with immunoSEQ multiplex PCR; TCRdb holds only in-frame clones, not every one. The sample holds 35,000 to 45,000 clones, 75% to 85% seen once. This clone came up a few times. Other DNA sequences of this sample code for an identical CDR3. The clonotype was recovered from an adult with an advanced solid tumor such as melanoma, head and neck, liver or kidney cancer. V gene TRBV6-6 combines with J gene TRBJ2-1; 9 nucleotides line up with TRBD1. Sequenced here: CD4+ or CD8+ T cells sorted from blood, sampled in a trial of the OX40 agonist ivuxolimab. This CDR3 is CASSSGQGNEQFF. CDR3 sequence (DNA): TGTGCCAGCAGTTCCGGACAGGGGAATGAGCAGTTCTTC.